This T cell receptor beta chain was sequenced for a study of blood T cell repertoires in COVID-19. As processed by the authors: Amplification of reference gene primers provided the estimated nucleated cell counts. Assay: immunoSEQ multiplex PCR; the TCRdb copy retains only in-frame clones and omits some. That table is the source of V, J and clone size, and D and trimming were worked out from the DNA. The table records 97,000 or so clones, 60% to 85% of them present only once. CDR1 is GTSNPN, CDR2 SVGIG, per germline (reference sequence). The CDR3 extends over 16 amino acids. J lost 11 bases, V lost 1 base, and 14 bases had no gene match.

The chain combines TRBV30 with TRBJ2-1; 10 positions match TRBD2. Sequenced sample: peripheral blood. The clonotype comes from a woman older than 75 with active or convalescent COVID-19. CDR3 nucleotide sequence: TGTGCCTGGAGTGGTATAGCGGGAGGACCCGCCGCGCAGCAGTTCTTC. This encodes CAWSGIAGGPAAQQFF.